A single sample gave rise to the 16 T cell receptor beta chains below, sequenced in a study of tissue T cells after allogeneic stem cell transplantation. TCRdb's copy holds only in-frame clones and misses some; the assay was immunoSEQ multiplex PCR. This sample carries roughly 50,000 clones, 73% of them seen once, and the ten largest clones take 0.7%. The material sequenced was sorted cells pooled from one or two spleens. These receptors were obtained from a pool of C57BL/6 mice in good health.

Concerning this clone: Gene names follow the mouse nomenclature. The CDR3 loop reads CASGPGQNYAEQFF. The CDR3 DNA, read in part, is TGTGCCAGCGGGCCGGGACAAAACTATGCTGAGCAGTTC. The rearrangement uses TRBV13-2 and TRBJ2-1; D is possibly TRBD1 (6 bases). The read stops 1 residue short of the end of the CDR3; the missing end is completed from the germline J gene. Germline V gene lookup returns CDR1 NNHNN and CDR2 SYGAGS (reference sequence). The CDR3 runs to 14 residues. V was pared by 5 bases and J by 1 base, with 10 bases between.

This clone occurred once. Mouse gene names and germline throughout. The read ends 1 residue early relative to the CDR3; the germline J gene fills the gap. Other DNA sequences from this sample encode an identical CDR3 as well. The gene calls are TRBV13-2 and TRBJ2-4; TRBD2 matches at 7 bases. CDR1 NNHNN and CDR2 SYGAGS come from the germline V gene (reference sequence). The V segment lost 3 bases and the J segment 0 bases; nucleotides outside the gene matches: 1. This CDR3 region has 14 residues. The CDR3 bases that were read are TGTGCCAGCGGTGTCTGGGGGAGTCAAAACACCTTGTAC. This codes for CASGVWGSQNTLY. Given in full, the CDR3 is CASGVWGSQNTLYF.

Points on this clone: An end of the junction differs from the germline gene, which may be a read error. The gene symbols are mouse symbols. The CDR3 is cut off 1 residue early in the read; its end comes from the germline J gene. The chain carries TRBV13-2 and TRBJ2-5; 8 bases match TRBD1. CDR3 size: 14 residues. Germline CDR1 and CDR2: NNHNN and SYGAGS (reference sequence). The part of the CDR3 DNA that was read is TGTGCCAGCAGTGACAGGGGTAACCAAGACACCCAGTAC. Its protein product is CASSDRGNQDTQY. The whole CDR3 reads CASSDRGNQDTQYF.

This clone was picked up a small number of times. Gene names are mouse gene names. The read falls 1 residue short of the CDR3 end, and the missing part is taken from the germline J gene. The chain links TRBV24 to TRBJ1-3; 7 nucleotides align to TRBD1. The CDR3 consists of 16 residues. Germline-derived CDR1 and CDR2 are KGHTA and FRNEEI. Unmatched junction bases numbered 4, after V lost 0 bases and J lost 2 bases. The CDR3 is CASSLYKQGTGNTLYF. The CDR3 bases that were read are TGTGCCAGCAGTCTGTATAAACAGGGGACTGGAAATACGCTCTAT.

With regard to this clone: Gene names refer to mouse genes. The missing CDR3 end, 1 residue past where the read stops, is filled in from the germline J gene. The V call is TRBV13-2, the J call TRBJ1-5; 10 bases line up with TRBD1. The germline V gene encodes CDR1 NNHNN and CDR2 SYGAGS (reference sequence). This CDR3 is 15 amino acids long. With 0 bases clipped from V and 3 bases from J, the junction kept 0 bases outside the gene matches. The chain's CDR3 is CASGDGTGGNQAPLF. CDR3 bases read: TGTGCCAGCGGTGATGGGACAGGGGGCAACCAGGCTCCGCTT.

Turning to this clone: These gene names are mouse names. Sequencing ends 1 residue short of the CDR3 end; the germline J gene provides the rest. The chain carries TRBV15 and TRBJ1-4; D not certain. Germline loops: CDR1 SGHND, CDR2 FRSKSL. V was cut by 6 bases and J by 0 bases, with 11 bases left in between. The CDR3 spans 15 residues. CDR3 amino acids: CASRPGLFSNERLFF. The covered CDR3 bases are TGTGCCAGCAGACCAGGATTATTTTCCAACGAAAGATTATTT. The entire variable domain, with the rest obtained from reference TRBV15 and TRBJ1-4, is as follows: DAGVTQTPRHEVAEKGQTIILKCEPVSGHNDLFWYRQTKIQGLELLSYFRSKSLMEDGGAFKDRFKAEMLNSSFSTLKIQPTEPKDSAVYLCASRPGLFSNERLFFGHGTKLSVL.

As regards this clone: Here the gene names and germline are mouse. Read data end 1 residue before the CDR3 end; the end is taken from the germline J gene. The rearrangement uses TRBV3 and TRBJ1-1, with 10 nucleotides matching TRBD1. Germline CDR1 and CDR2: SNHLY and FYNGKV (reference sequence). This CDR3 comprises 15 residues. Unmatched junction bases numbered 4, after V lost 6 bases and J lost 0 bases. The CDR3 loop reads CASSTGTGANTEVFF. The CDR3 bases that were read are TGTGCCAGCAGTACCGGGACAGGGGCAAACACAGAAGTCTTC. Full variable domain (missing parts from reference TRBV3 and TRBJ1-1): GPKVLQIPSHQIIDMGQMVTLNCDPVSNHLYFYWYKQILGQQMEFLVNFYNGKVMEKSKLFKDQFSVERPDGSYFTLKIQPTALEDSAVYFCASSTGTGANTEVFFGKGTRLTVV.

A note on this clone: Genes and germline are mouse. The CDR3 sequence: CASSTNSGNTLYF. The covered CDR3 bases are TGTGCCAGCAGTACCAATTCTGGAAATACGCTCTAT. The chain links TRBV19 to TRBJ1-3; D not certain. The CDR3 goes on 1 residue after the read ends, and that part is filled in from the germline J gene. This CDR3 is 13 amino acids long. The germline V gene encodes CDR1 FNHDT and CDR2 SITEND (reference sequence). The V and J ends lost 3 bases and 0 bases respectively, with 4 bases between them.

On this clone: Here the gene names and germline are mouse. Read coverage stops 1 residue before the CDR3 terminus; the germline J gene supplies the remainder. This sequence joins TRBV13-2 and TRBJ2-5, with 8 positions matching TRBD1. Per germline, CDR1 NNHNN and CDR2 SYGAGS (reference sequence). This CDR3 comprises 13 residues. V dropped 4 bases and J dropped 3; count of bases not matched to a gene: 1. The CDR3 sequence is CASGRQGQDTQYF. CDR3 DNA (partial): TGTGCCAGCGGTAGACAGGGGCAAGACACCCAGTAC.

With regard to this clone: Mouse names are used for the genes. Sequencing ends 1 residue short of the CDR3 end; the germline J gene provides the rest. The V gene is TRBV31, the J gene TRBJ2-7; D not certain. V was pared by 4 bases and J by 0 bases, with 4 bases between. From germline, CDR1 is GKSSPN and CDR2 SITVG. The CDR3 is 11 residues long. CDR3: CAWTGSYEQYF. The sequenced part of the CDR3 DNA is TGTGCCTGGACTGGCTCCTATGAACAGTAC.

Comment on this clone: Gene and germline names: mouse. The read stops 1 residue short of the end of the CDR3; the missing end is completed from the germline J gene. This chain uses TRBV13-2 with TRBJ1-1; TRBD1 matches at 9 bases. V trimming: 5 bases; J trimming: 10 bases; junction bases outside the gene matches: 9. The CDR3 totals 13 residues. The germline V gene encodes CDR1 NNHNN and CDR2 SYGAGS (reference sequence). The CDR3 is CASGPQGASGVFF. CDR3 DNA (partial): TGTGCCAGCGGGCCACAGGGGGCGAGTGGAGTCTTC.

Regarding this clone: Gene names refer to mouse genes. Read data end 1 residue before the CDR3 end; the end is taken from the germline J gene. The V gene is TRBV3, the J gene TRBJ2-3, with TRBD1 matching over 11 bases. Germline CDR1 reads SNHLY; CDR2 reads FYNGKV (reference sequence). The CDR3 runs 16 residues. V shed 3 bases, J shed 0 bases, and the junction held 2 bases outside the gene matches. CDR3 sequence: CASSFGQGASAETLYF. Partial CDR3 DNA: TGTGCCAGCAGCTTTGGACAGGGGGCGAGTGCAGAAACGCTGTAT. Based on the CDR3 plus reference TRBV3 and TRBJ2-3, the full variable domain is GPKVLQIPSHQIIDMGQMVTLNCDPVSNHLYFYWYKQILGQQMEFLVNFYNGKVMEKSKLFKDQFSVERPDGSYFTLKIQPTALEDSAVYFCASSFGQGASAETLYFGSGTRLTVL.

In the case of this clone: Any gene name here is a mouse gene name. The CDR3 extends 1 residue past the end of the read, so its final part is completed from the germline J gene. The chain uses TRBV2 and TRBJ2-5; 10 nucleotides line up with TRBD2. Germline values: CDR1 LGHNA, CDR2 YSYQKL. The V and J ends lost 1 base and 0 bases, in that order; junction bases with no gene match: 1. The CDR3 spans 16 residues. CDR3 sequence reads: CASSQGTGGNQDTQYF. The CDR3 bases that were read are TGTGCCAGCAGCCAAGGGACTGGGGGTAACCAAGACACCCAGTAC.

As concerns this clone: The listed genes are named as in mouse. The read halts 1 residue ahead of the CDR3 end, with the missing end drawn from the germline J gene. V and J are TRBV15 and TRBJ1-1; D ambiguous. The ends were cut back, 5 bases at V and 4 bases at J, with 8 bases in the middle. The CDR3 is 12 residues long. Germline CDR1 and CDR2: SGHND and FRSKSL. The DNA read from the CDR3 is TGTGCCAGCAGTCCCGGGTCCACAGAAGTCTTC. Its translation: CASSPGSTEVF. The complete CDR3 protein is CASSPGSTEVFF.

A remark on this clone: Germline and genes: mouse. The read halts 1 residue ahead of the CDR3 end, with the missing end drawn from the germline J gene. The gene calls are TRBV26 and TRBJ1-3; D gene ambiguous. The CDR3 is 14 amino acids. The germline V gene encodes CDR1 KGHPV and CDR2 FQNQEV (reference sequence). V was shortened by 2 bases and J by 0 bases, with 5 bases between the two germline ends. The CDR3 DNA, read in part, is TGTGCCAGCAGTCTGACAACTTCTGGAAATACGCTCTAT. Encoded protein: CASSLTTSGNTLY. The CDR3 reads in full as CASSLTTSGNTLYF.

Concerning this clone itself: Gene names are mouse gene names. The CDR3 end is not reached by the read, which stops 1 residue before it; the germline J gene fills it in. The V call is TRBV2, the J call TRBJ1-3; the D gene is possibly TRBD1 (6 bases). The V gene's germline CDR1 is LGHNA and CDR2 YSYQKL. The CDR3 is 16 residues long. With 0 bases removed from V and 0 bases from J, the gap between germline ends came to 9 bases. The CDR3: CASSQEGTLSGNTLYF. The DNA read from the CDR3 is TGTGCCAGCAGCCAAGAGGGGACACTTTCTGGAAATACGCTCTAT.